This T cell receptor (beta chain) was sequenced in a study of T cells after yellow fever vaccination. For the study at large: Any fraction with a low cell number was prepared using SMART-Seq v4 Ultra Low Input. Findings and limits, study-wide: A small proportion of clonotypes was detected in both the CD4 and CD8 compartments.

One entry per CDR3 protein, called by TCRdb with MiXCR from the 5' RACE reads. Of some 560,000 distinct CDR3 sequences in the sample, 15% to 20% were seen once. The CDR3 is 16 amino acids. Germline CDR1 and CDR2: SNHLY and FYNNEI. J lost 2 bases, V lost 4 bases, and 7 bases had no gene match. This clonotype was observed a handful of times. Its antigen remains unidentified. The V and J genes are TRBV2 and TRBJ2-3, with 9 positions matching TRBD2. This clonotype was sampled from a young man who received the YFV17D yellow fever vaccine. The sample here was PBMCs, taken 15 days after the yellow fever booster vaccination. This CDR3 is CASSVGRLADTDTQYF. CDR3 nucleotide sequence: TGTGCCAGCAGTGTTGGGCGACTAGCGGACACAGATACGCAGTATTTT. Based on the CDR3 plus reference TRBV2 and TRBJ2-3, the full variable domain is EPEVTQTPSHQVTQMGQEVILRCVPISNHLYFYWYRQILGQKVEFLVSFYNNEISEKSEIFDDQFSVERPDGSNFTLKIRSTKLEDSAMYFCASSVGRLADTDTQYFGPGTRLTVL.